The 18 T cell receptor beta chains listed next were all sequenced from one sample in a study of CXCR3-negative and CXCR3-positive naive CD8 T cells. Study-level results: Naive CXCR3-positive cells had TRB CDR3s more hydrophobic than those of CXCR3-negative naive cells.

Libraries were UMI-labeled 5' RACE TRB cDNA. TCRdb reprocessed the 5' RACE reads and reports one entry per CDR3 protein, with no DNA. The table gives some 140,000 distinct CDR3 sequences; the top ten clones make up 0.41% of it. The antigens these receptors bind are not known. Sequences were obtained from naive CXCR3+ CD8+ T cells from blood. This sample's subset: CD45RO-CCR7+CD27+CD95- naive CD8+ T cells expressing CXCR3 (TNR3+). The receptors were gathered from a human donor in good health. Some clones in this sample may be carry-over from other donors' samples.

The chain employs TRBV4-1 and TRBJ2-1; lacking DNA, the TRBD1 call made by TCRdb goes unchecked. Germline CDR1 reads MGHRA; CDR2 reads YSYEKL. The CDR3 length is 17 residues. The CDR3 is CASSQGQGALSYNEQFF.

The chain uses TRBV12-3 or TRBV12-4 and TRBJ2-7; checking the TCRdb D call of TRBD1 is not possible without DNA. There are 13 residues in the CDR3. The CDR3 sequence: CASSWGQAYEQYF.

J is TRBJ2-1 and V is TRBV3-1; there is no DNA to check the TCRdb D call of TRBD2. The V gene's germline CDR1 is LGHDT and CDR2 YNNKEL (reference sequence). This CDR3 region has 16 residues. The CDR3 protein is CASSFQTSRPYNEQFF.

The chain joins TRBV5-5 to TRBJ1-1. The CDR3 runs 17 residues. Germline CDR1 reads SGHKS; CDR2 reads YYEKEE (reference sequence). CDR3 sequence: CASSSTTGTRRNTEAFF.

The rearrangement uses TRBV12-3 or TRBV12-4 and TRBJ2-1; the D gene TCRdb calls, TRBD1, cannot be checked with no DNA. The CDR3 totals 15 residues. The CDR3 loop is CASSLARGAHNEQFF.

The chain uses TRBV10-3 and TRBJ2-1; TCRdb names TRBD2, which stays unverified in the absence of DNA. Germline V CDR1 and CDR2: ENHRY, SYGVKD. This CDR3 has 13 amino acids. The CDR3 loop reads CAILAGGYNEQFF.

V usage is TRBV2 and J usage is TRBJ2-7. The germline V gene encodes CDR1 SNHLY and CDR2 FYNNEI. CDR3 length: 15 residues. The chain's CDR3 is CASSSDIGSLYEQYF.

CDR3 sequence reads: CASSSGTSTETQYF. The V call is TRBV6-2 or TRBV6-3, the J call TRBJ2-5; TCRdb gives TRBD2 as the D gene, but with no DNA this cannot be confirmed. The length of the CDR3 is 14 residues. The germline V gene has CDR1 MNHEY and CDR2 SVGEGT.

The chain links TRBV29-1 to TRBJ2-2; the D call of TRBD1 rests on TCRdb alone, since no DNA is present to check it. CDR3 length: 14 amino acids. The germline gives CDR1 SQVTM, CDR2 ANQGSEA. The CDR3 region is CSVEDRGNTGELFF.

J is TRBJ2-2 and V is TRBV2; TCRdb returns TRBD1, unconfirmable since there is no DNA. The CDR3 is 17 residues long. The V gene's germline CDR1 is SNHLY and CDR2 FYNNEI. CDR3 region: CASSPPGAGVNTGELFF.

V is TRBV27 and J is TRBJ2-7; the TCRdb call, TRBD1, lacks DNA for checking. This CDR3 has 12 residues. Germline V CDR1 and CDR2: MNHEY, SMNVEV (reference sequence). This chain's CDR3 is CATGTGGWEQYF.

The chain links TRBV12-3 or TRBV12-4 to TRBJ1-5. CDR3 length: 14 residues. CDR3 region: CASSLVRGNQPQHF.

The chain recombines TRBV5-1 with TRBJ2-1; TCRdb selects TRBD2, and the lack of DNA leaves this call unchecked. This CDR3 contains 15 residues. Germline V lookup: CDR1 SGHRS, CDR2 YFSETQ. CDR3 sequence: CASSTAAGGYNGQFF.

The J gene is TRBJ1-1, the V gene TRBV7-9. CDR3 length: 15 amino acids. The germline gives CDR1 SEHNR, CDR2 FQNEAQ (reference sequence). The CDR3 spells CASSLGVGMGTEAFF.

The CDR3 sequence: CASSRLRPEDEQFF. The chain links TRBV28 to TRBJ2-1; lacking DNA, the TRBD1 call made by TCRdb goes unchecked. CDR1 is MDHEN, CDR2 SYDVKM, per germline. The CDR3 extends over 14 amino acids.

The chain has TRBV7-6 and TRBJ2-7. Germline CDR1 SGHVS, CDR2 FNYEAQ. The CDR3 is made up of 14 amino acids. The CDR3 reads CASSTSESSYEQYF. Filled out from reference TRBV7-6 and TRBJ2-7, the complete variable domain reads GAGVSQSPRYKVTKRGQDVALRCDPISGHVSLYWYRQALGQGPEFLTYFNYEAQQDKSGLPNDRFSAERPEGSISTLTIQRTEQRDSAMYRCASSTSESSYEQYFGPGTRLTVT.

This chain links TRBV5-4 with TRBJ2-1; TCRdb names TRBD1, which stays unverified in the absence of DNA. Germline V lookup: CDR1 SGHNT, CDR2 YYREEE (reference sequence). There are 19 residues in the CDR3. Here the CDR3 reads CASSFGRLKWGYSYNEQFF. The full variable domain, completed using reference TRBV5-4 and TRBJ2-1, is ETGVTQSPTHLIKTRGQQVTLRCSSQSGHNTVSWYQQALGQGPQFIFQYYREEENGRGNFPPRFSGLQFPNYSSELNVNALELDDSALYLCASSFGRLKWGYSYNEQFFGPGTRLTVL.

The chain carries TRBV29-1 and TRBJ2-7; TCRdb gives TRBD1 as the D gene, but with no DNA this cannot be confirmed. The CDR3 covers 13 residues. Germline loops: CDR1 SQVTM, CDR2 ANQGSEA. The CDR3 reads CSVEPGTGDEQYF.